These 17 T cell receptor beta chains originate from one sample sequenced in a study of blood T cell repertoires in COVID-19. Measured with immunoSEQ multiplex PCR; TCRdb has only the in-frame clones, and not every one. The sample lists 45,000 or so clones, about nine tenths occurring once. Material for sequencing was peripheral blood. The receptors were gathered from a woman aged 80 or older with active COVID-19.

This sequence joins TRBV6-5 and TRBJ1-6, with D perhaps matching TRBD1 (5 bases). V lost 6 bases and J 5 bases, leaving 11 bases between the germline ends. This CDR3 has 14 amino acids. Germline lookup yields CDR1 MNHEY and CDR2 SVGAGI. CDR3 in amino acids: CASSRTPDNSPLHF. The CDR3, as DNA: TGTGCCAGCAGCAGGACACCTGATAATTCACCCCTCCACTTT.

The V gene is TRBV6-2 or TRBV6-3, the J gene TRBJ2-7, with 9 bases fitting TRBD1. The CDR3 has 15 residues. Germline-derived CDR1 and CDR2 are MNHEY and SVGEGT. The ends lost 0 bases at V and 3 bases at J; junction bases unmatched: 3. The CDR3 nucleotides are TGTGCCAGCAGTTACTCCGGGACAGGGAACTACGAGCAGTACTTC. It encodes CASSYSGTGNYEQYF.

CDR3 nucleotide sequence: TGTGCCAGTAGTATAGAAGCGGCGTTAGGCACTGAAGCTTTCTTT. This gives the protein CASSIEAALGTEAFF. The rearrangement links TRBV19 to TRBJ1-1; D gene uncertain. The CDR3 has 15 residues. The germline V and J ends were trimmed by 0 bases and 4 bases, with 12 bases remaining between them. Germline CDR1 and CDR2: LNHDA and SQIVND (reference sequence). Combining the CDR3 with reference TRBV19 and TRBJ1-1 gives the whole variable domain DGGITQSPKYLFRKEGQNVTLSCEQNLNHDAMYWYRQDPGQGLRLIYYSQIVNDFQKGDIAEGYSVSREKKESFPLTVTSAQKNPTAFYLCASSIEAALGTEAFFGQGTRLTVV.

This chain uses TRBV19 with TRBJ2-5; possible D gene TRBD2, 6 bases. Trimming left V 3 bases short and J 2 bases short, with 10 bases between. CDR3 length: 14 residues. Germline assignment: CDR1 LNHDA and CDR2 SQIVND (reference sequence). The CDR3 loop is CASSMSLAQETQYF. CDR3 nucleotides: TGTGCCAGTAGTATGTCGCTAGCGCAAGAGACCCAGTACTTC. Full variable domain (rest looked up from reference TRBV19 and TRBJ2-5): DGGITQSPKYLFRKEGQNVTLSCEQNLNHDAMYWYRQDPGQGLRLIYYSQIVNDFQKGDIAEGYSVSREKKESFPLTVTSAQKNPTAFYLCASSMSLAQETQYFGPGTRLLVL.

The chain carries TRBV9 and TRBJ1-3; 7 nucleotides match TRBD1. This CDR3 region has 16 residues. Trimming at V came to 4 bases and at J to 4 bases, leaving 11 bases not matched to a gene. Germline V gene lookup returns CDR1 SGDLS and CDR2 YYNGEE. DNA of the CDR3: TGTGCCAGCAGCCCTAATGCGGTGGGACAGGGAAACACCATATATTTT. It is translated as CASSPNAVGQGNTIYF.

In DNA form, the CDR3 reads TGTGCCAGCAGCGGACAGGGTGCGGGAACTGAAGCTTTCTTT. The encoded protein is CASSGQGAGTEAFF. The chain uses TRBV9 and TRBJ1-1; 7 bases are shared with TRBD1. The germline gives CDR1 SGDLS, CDR2 YYNGEE. The CDR3 has 14 residues. The V gene end was trimmed by 3 bases and the J gene end by 5 bases; junction bases not matched to a gene: 7.

The chain has TRBV6-2 or TRBV6-3 and TRBJ2-2; a weak D match, TRBD1 (5 bases). Germline V gene sequence: CDR1 MNHEY, CDR2 SVGEGT. V gave up 2 bases and J gave up 5 bases, with 9 bases separating them. The CDR3 is 14 amino acids. The CDR3 reads CASSYVPGTGELFF. In DNA, the CDR3 is TGTGCCAGCAGTTACGTGCCAGGGACCGGGGAGCTGTTTTTT.

With respect to this clone: A read error may produce the germline difference seen at one junction end. This chain links TRBV18 with TRBJ1-3, with 9 bases identical to TRBD1. The CDR3 spans 19 residues. The germline V gene has CDR1 KGHSH and CDR2 LQKENI. The CDR3 loop reads CASSPLGTGQKSAGNIIYF. In DNA form, the CDR3 reads TGTGCCAGCTCACCCCTCGGGACAGGGCAGAAGTCGGCTGGAAACATCATATATTTT.

This clone was picked up one time. Written as DNA, the CDR3 is TGTGCCAGCAGCGAGACACTCGGACAGGGGAGTGGAAACACCATATATTTT. This encodes CASSETLGQGSGNTIYF. The chain has TRBV9 and TRBJ1-3; TRBD1 matches at 9 bases. Germline lookup yields CDR1 SGDLS and CDR2 YYNGEE. This CDR3 is 17 amino acids long. Trimming cost V 3 bases and J 3 bases; bases outside gene matches: 10.

This clone has only one observation. The rearrangement links TRBV6-5 to TRBJ1-2, with D maybe TRBD1 (6 bases). V was pared by 9 bases and J by 6 bases, with 14 bases between. In germline, CDR1 is MNHEY, CDR2 SVGAGI. CDR3 size: 12 residues. The chain's CDR3 is CASYTGIHGYTF. DNA of the CDR3: TGTGCCAGTTATACAGGGATCCATGGCTACACCTTC.

This chain uses TRBV2 with TRBJ1-3, with D unresolved. The CDR3 consists of 14 residues. Germline CDR1 reads SNHLY; CDR2 reads FYNNEI. Trimming pared 8 bases from V and 0 bases from J, leaving 11 bases between. For the CDR3, the DNA is TGTGCCAGCGTCCAGGCTCGCTCTGGAAACACCATATATTTT. As protein: CASVQARSGNTIYF.

The gene calls are TRBV19 and TRBJ2-3; 8 bases are a match to TRBD1. Germline V gene lookup returns CDR1 LNHDA and CDR2 SQIVND (reference sequence). V gave up 6 bases and J gave up 6 bases; unmatched junction bases: 11. This CDR3 region has 15 residues. The DNA of the CDR3 is TGTGCCAGTAGGCCCGGGACAGGTGGTTCGGATACGCAGTATTTT. It codes for CASRPGTGGSDTQYF. The whole variable domain, remainder taken from reference TRBV19 and TRBJ2-3, is DGGITQSPKYLFRKEGQNVTLSCEQNLNHDAMYWYRQDPGQGLRLIYYSQIVNDFQKGDIAEGYSVSREKKESFPLTVTSAQKNPTAFYLCASRPGTGGSDTQYFGPGTRLTVL.

The chain employs TRBV6-2 or TRBV6-3 and TRBJ2-5; 15 positions match TRBD2. CDR1 MNHEY and CDR2 SVGEGT come from the germline V gene. This CDR3 is 17 amino acids long. The junction had 10 bases not matched to a gene; V was cut back by 6 bases and J by 5 bases. In DNA form, the CDR3 reads TGTGCCAGCAGCCGTGGACTAGCGGGGGGGTCACGGGAGACCCAGTACTTC. Translating gives CASSRGLAGGSRETQYF.

This clone was detected once. The rearrangement links TRBV7-2 to TRBJ1-5; D remains unclear. The V end lost 5 bases, the J end lost 3 bases, and 5 bases lay between the germline ends. The CDR3 extends over 12 amino acids. The germline V gene encodes CDR1 SGHTA and CDR2 FQGNSA. CDR3 sequence reads: CASSLPNQPQHF. DNA for the CDR3: TGTGCCAGCAGCCTTCCCAATCAGCCCCAGCATTTT.

This chain uses TRBV30 with TRBJ2-1; weak D call: TRBD2 (5 bases). The CDR3 extends over 15 amino acids. V shed 0 bases and J shed 4 bases, with 13 bases lying between them. CDR1 GTSNPN and CDR2 SVGIG come from the germline V gene (reference sequence). CDR3 residues: CAWSVLAGFYNEQFF. The CDR3, as DNA: TGTGCCTGGAGTGTACTGGCGGGCTTTTACAATGAGCAGTTCTTC. The complete variable domain, with remaining parts taken from reference TRBV30 and TRBJ2-1, reads SQTIHQWPATLVQPVGSPLSLECTVEGTSNPNLYWYRQAAGRGLQLLFYSVGIGQISSEVPQNLSASRPQDRQFILSSKKLLLSDSGFYLCAWSVLAGFYNEQFFGPGTRLTVL.

The gene calls are TRBV6-1 and TRBJ1-2, with D perhaps TRBD1 (6 bases). Germline V gene data show CDR1 as MNHNS and CDR2 as SASEGT. The CDR3 contains 16 residues. Trimming took 1 base from V and 6 from J, leaving 18 bases between them. CDR3 sequence: CASSEGGGRGVHGYTF. In DNA form, the CDR3 reads TGTGCCAGCAGTGAAGGGGGGGGCAGGGGAGTGCATGGCTACACCTTC.

This chain links TRBV19 with TRBJ1-6; 11 bases map to TRBD1. The CDR3 spans 16 residues. The V gene end was trimmed by 4 bases and the J gene end by 9 bases; junction bases not matched to a gene: 8. Germline values: CDR1 LNHDA, CDR2 SQIVND (reference sequence). CDR3 DNA sequence: TGTGCCAGTAGTAAGGGACCGGGACAGGGGGTTTCACCCCTCCACTTT. Translation gives CASSKGPGQGVSPLHF.